Listed here are 9 T cell receptor beta chains from one sample, sequenced in a study of T-cell reconstitution after alpha-beta-depleted transplantation in children. Using unique molecular identifiers, the investigators prepared the TCRbeta library. TCRdb re-called the PCR reads through MiXCR, storing one row per CDR3 protein. The sample records roughly 23,000 distinct CDR3 sequences, around 9.9% being singletons. The specimen comprised PBMCs from the stem cell graft donor, sampled from the stem cell graft. These receptors all come from a human donor who donated a stem cell graft to a child with chronic granulomatous disease.

The table lists this clonotype with many counts. This sequence joins TRBV9 and TRBJ1-1; weak D call: TRBD1 (6 bases). Per the germline V gene, CDR1 is SGDLS and CDR2 is YYNGEE. This CDR3 spans 15 amino acids. The ends were cut back, 4 bases at V and 4 bases at J, with 17 bases in the middle. CDR3 sequence: CASSPRGGGVTEAFF. CDR3 sequence (DNA): TGTGCCAGCAGCCCCCGGGGGGGGGGCGTCACTGAAGCTTTCTTT.

This clonotype came up many times. The chain uses TRBV7-8 and TRBJ1-2; D is uncertain. V gave up 4 bases and J gave up 6 bases, with 15 bases separating them. There are 14 residues in the CDR3. Looked up from germline, CDR1 is SGHVS and CDR2 is FQNEAQ. CDR3 nucleotide sequence: TGTGCCAGCAGCTCCACAGCTAGTCTACATGGCTACACCTTC. Its protein product is CASSSTASLHGYTF.

This clonotype was counted many times. The chain has TRBV3-1 and TRBJ1-4, with D possibly TRBD1 on 5 matching bases. Trimming pared 2 bases from V and 8 bases from J, leaving 12 bases between. The germline V gene encodes CDR1 LGHDT and CDR2 YNNKEL (reference sequence). The CDR3 sequence is 14 residues long. Here the CDR3 reads CASSQNGATEKLFF. As DNA, the CDR3 is TGTGCCAGCAGCCAAAACGGGGCGACGGAAAAACTGTTTTTT.

Comments on this clonotype: The junction and the germline gene differ at one end; a read error may be behind it. This rearrangement joins TRBV4-2 to TRBJ2-7, with D possibly being TRBD1 (6 bases). The CDR3 loop spans 14 amino acids. Germline loops: CDR1 LGHNA, CDR2 YNFKEQ. The CDR3 sequence is CAISPGTQTYEQYF. CDR3 nucleotides: TGTGCCATCAGCCCCGGGACACAAACCTACGAGCAGTACTTC.

This clonotype was detected ten times or more. This chain uses TRBV12-3 or TRBV12-4 with TRBJ2-5; no firm D call. V lost 1 base and J 4 bases, leaving 13 bases between the germline ends. The CDR3 length is 15 residues. The CDR3 region is CASSLETGRRETQYF. Written as DNA, the CDR3 is TGTGCCAGCAGTTTAGAAACGGGCAGAAGAGAGACCCAGTACTTC.

This clonotype was seen many times. The chain combines TRBV3-1 with TRBJ2-3, with no clear D. The CDR3 sequence is 16 residues long. Trimming took off 5 bases at V and 0 bases at J, with 15 bases between the two ends. Germline V gives CDR1 LGHDT, CDR2 YNNKEL (reference sequence). The CDR3 region is CASSSRLDTSTDTQYF. CDR3 coding DNA: TGTGCCAGCAGCTCCCGACTTGATACTAGCACAGATACGCAGTATTTT.

This clonotype was counted ten times or more. The chain joins TRBV29-1 to TRBJ2-5; D not certain. V lost 0 bases to trimming and J lost 2 bases, with 10 bases between them. The V gene's germline CDR1 is SQVTM and CDR2 ANQGSEA. The CDR3 totals 14 residues. This chain's CDR3 is CSVEDLNGQETQYF. The CDR3 DNA sequence: TGCAGCGTTGAAGATCTGAACGGACAAGAGACCCAGTACTTC. Combining the CDR3 with reference TRBV29-1 and TRBJ2-5 gives the whole variable domain SAVISQKPSRDICQRGTSLTIQCQVDSQVTMMFWYRQQPGQSLTLIATANQGSEATYESGFVIDKFPISRPNLTFSTLTVSNMSPEDSSIYLCSVEDLNGQETQYFGPGTRLLVL.

The sample holds many counts of this clonotype. A read error may be the cause here, since a much bigger clone is one base away. The chain links TRBV15 to TRBJ2-6, with D tentatively TRBD2 (5 bases). This CDR3 spans 14 amino acids. Germline CDR1 is LNHNV and CDR2 is YYDKDF (reference sequence). V shed 6 bases and J shed 15 bases, with 21 bases lying between them. CDR3 coding DNA: TGTGCCACCAGGTTTCCGGGAATCCCTCGCGGCCTGACTTTC. It specifies CATRFPGIPRGLTF.

This clonotype was observed many times. The J gene is TRBJ2-5, the V gene TRBV5-1, with D hard to call. Deletions cut 1 base from V and 1 base from J, with 11 bases between. This CDR3 region has 15 residues. Per the germline V gene, CDR1 is SGHRS and CDR2 is YFSETQ. The CDR3 sequence is CASSLIVQSQETQYF. The CDR3 DNA sequence: TGCGCCAGCAGCTTGATAGTCCAGTCCCAAGAGACCCAGTACTTC.